Detailed here is one T cell receptor (beta chain). These data are taken from a study of blood T cell repertoires in COVID-19. Across the study: Samples representing acute and convalescent COVID-19 were sourced from the United States, Italy and Spain. T cells, B-cell-depleted T cells, or PBMCs provided the cDNA or gDNA that served as material.

In the original workflow: Cell counts per sample came from amplifying reference gene primers. Libraries were prepared by immunoSEQ multiplex PCR; TCRdb keeps only in-frame clonotypes and omits some of them. V, J and clone size are taken as reported in that table, and D and trimming were inferred from the DNA itself. Seen here are 200,000 to 250,000 clones, roughly 88% observed once, and the top ten hold over 10%. The CDR3 extends over 17 amino acids. V trimming: 1 base; J trimming: 3 bases; junction bases outside the gene matches: 11. The germline gives CDR1 SGHRS, CDR2 YFSETQ. Sequencing was performed on peripheral blood. The J gene is TRBJ2-3, the V gene TRBV5-1; 7 bases map to TRBD2. The TCR was taken from a human donor in a cohort sampled during active COVID-19. This CDR3 reads CASSLKLAGESTDTQYF. DNA of the CDR3: TGCGCCAGCAGCTTGAAGCTGGCGGGAGAGAGTACAGATACGCAGTATTTT.